What follows are 23 T cell receptor beta chains derived from one specimen sequenced in a study of T cell repertoires in aging, cancer and after chemotherapy. TCR beta rearrangements were amplified from peripheral blood genomic DNA. Rearranged V-D-J TRB sequences were amplified with a mixed TRB-A/B primer pool. Each CDR3 protein gets one entry after TCRdb re-called the multiplex PCR reads with MiXCR. The sample has over 8,500 distinct CDR3 sequences; roughly 24% are singletons. The sample comprised blood. Receptors originate from a human donor in good health.

The sample holds a few counts of this clonotype. The rearrangement links TRBV5-4 to TRBJ1-1; 7 positions agree with TRBD1. CDR1 and CDR2 from the germline V gene are SGHNT and YYREEE (reference sequence). Trimming at V came to 2 bases and at J to 1 base, leaving 5 bases not matched to a gene. This CDR3 contains 15 residues. CDR3 coding DNA: TGTGCCAGCAGCTTAGGGGGCCTAACGAACACTGAAGCTTTCTTT. Amino acid sequence: CASSLGGLTNTEAFF.

V gene TRBV6-4 combines with J gene TRBJ2-7; 10 nucleotides line up with TRBD2. This CDR3 has 14 residues. Germline CDR1 MRHNA, CDR2 SNTAGT. With 8 bases clipped from V and 4 bases from J, the junction kept 8 bases outside the gene matches. Here the CDR3 reads CASGGTSDAYEQYF. DNA for the CDR3: TGTGCCAGCGGGGGGACTAGCGACGCTTACGAGCAGTACTTC.

This chain uses TRBV7-2 with TRBJ2-1; 8 nucleotides align to TRBD2. V shed 5 bases, J shed 0 bases, and the junction held 3 bases outside the gene matches. CDR1 and CDR2 (germline): SGHTA, FQGNSA. The CDR3 contains 15 residues. In DNA form, the CDR3 reads TGTGCCAGCAGCCGGGGGACTAGCTCCTACAATGAGCAGTTCTTC. This encodes CASSRGTSSYNEQFF.

As to this clonotype: Relative to the germline gene, one junction end is altered; a read error may explain this. This chain uses TRBV10-3 with TRBJ2-2; 9 bases are shared with TRBD2. Germline CDR1 reads ENHRY; CDR2 reads SYGVKD. The CDR3 length is 16 residues. In DNA form, the CDR3 reads TGTGCCATCAGTGAGTCAAGACGCGGGAGGGACGGGGAGCTGCTTTTT. It encodes CAISESRRGRDGELLF.

This clonotype was observed a few times. The gene calls are TRBV6-2 or TRBV6-3 and TRBJ2-2, with 7 positions matching TRBD2. Germline V gives CDR1 MNHEY, CDR2 SVGEGT. V shed 4 bases and J 4 bases; nucleotides not matched to a gene: 3. The CDR3 loop spans 14 amino acids. CDR3 DNA sequence: TGTGCCAGCAGTTTGACTAGCAGCACCGGGGAGCTGTTTTTT. Translating gives CASSLTSSTGELFF.

The chain uses TRBV28 and TRBJ1-3, with a tentative D call TRBD1 (5 bases). Trimming shortened V by 1 base and J by 0 bases, and 13 bases separated the two germline ends. This CDR3 comprises 17 residues. Germline CDR1 and CDR2: MDHEN and SYDVKM. The CDR3 sequence: CASSLSGQASSGNTIYF. CDR3 sequence (DNA): TGTGCCAGCAGTTTATCGGGGCAGGCGAGCTCTGGAAACACCATATATTTT.

The J gene is TRBJ2-5, the V gene TRBV15; D is unresolved. The CDR3 sequence is 14 residues long. The germline gives CDR1 LNHNV, CDR2 YYDKDF (reference sequence). V was cut by 8 bases and J by 0 bases, with 13 bases left in between. This chain's CDR3 is CATSYRRNQETQYF. The CDR3 region has the DNA TGTGCCACCTCTTATCGACGGAACCAAGAGACCCAGTACTTC.

This clonotype counts as medium-sized. The chain employs TRBV12-3 or TRBV12-4 and TRBJ2-7; tentatively, D is TRBD2 (5 bases). V was pared by 3 bases and J by 6 bases, with 18 bases between. This CDR3 has 15 amino acids. CDR3 sequence (DNA): TGTGCCAGCAGTTTTAGTTCGAAGTCGCGGGCCGAGCAGTACTTC. Protein product: CASSFSSKSRAEQYF.

The chain is built from TRBV19 and TRBJ2-4; perhaps TRBD2 as D (6 bases). The CDR3 runs 16 residues. V was cut by 3 bases and J by 1 base, with 13 bases left in between. Germline V gene sequence: CDR1 LNHDA, CDR2 SQIVND (reference sequence). CDR3 region: CASSMGGDRAKNIQYF. The CDR3 DNA is TGTGCCAGTAGTATGGGGGGAGATCGGGCCAAAAACATTCAGTACTTC.

The genes are TRBV20-1 and TRBJ2-1, with 9 bases aligning to TRBD2. J was trimmed by 5 bases and V by 0 bases; bases with no gene match: 8. This CDR3 spans 16 amino acids. The germline V gene has CDR1 DFQATT and CDR2 SNEGSKA (reference sequence). Here the CDR3 reads CSARDLGLAGNNEQFF. In nucleotides, the CDR3 is TGCAGTGCTAGAGATCTGGGTCTAGCGGGGAACAATGAGCAGTTCTTC.

On this clonotype: At one end, the junction sequence differs from germline, possibly due to a read error. This chain joins TRBV7-3 and TRBJ1-1; a weak D match, TRBD1 (6 bases). The germline CDR1 and CDR2 sequences are SGHTA and FQGTGA. The CDR3 spans 13 residues. The CDR3 here is CTSSLNRETEAFF. The CDR3 DNA follows: TGTACCAGCAGCCTGAACAGGGAAACTGAAGCTTTCTTT. The full variable domain, with the rest looked up from reference TRBV7-3 and TRBJ1-1, is GAGVSQTPSNKVTEKGKYVELRCDPISGHTALYWYRQSLGQGPEFLIYFQGTGAADDSGLPNDRFFAVRPEGSVSTLKIQRTERGDSAVYLCTSSLNRETEAFFGQGTRLTVV.

By share of the sample, this clonotype is medium-sized. The rearrangement joins TRBV6-2 or TRBV6-3 to TRBJ2-2; the match to TRBD1 covers 10 bases. The CDR3 covers 15 residues. In germline, CDR1 is MNHEY, CDR2 SVGEGT. Trimming took 6 bases from V and 3 from J; bases not matched to a gene: 4. The CDR3 is CASSTGTGDTGELFF. The CDR3 DNA reads as TGTGCCAGCAGCACCGGGACAGGGGACACCGGGGAGCTGTTTTTT.

By share, this clonotype ranks as medium-sized. V is TRBV29-1 and J is TRBJ2-7, with 7 bases identical to TRBD2. The CDR3 is made up of 14 amino acids. The germline gives CDR1 SQVTM, CDR2 ANQGSEA. CDR3 in DNA: TGCAGTGGTCTGGGAGGGGTTGCTCCCTACGAGCAGTACTTC. Its translation: CSGLGGVAPYEQYF.

The chain links TRBV21-1 to TRBJ2-3; the table names TRBD2, a call not compared with the DNA. TRBV21-1 is described as a pseudogene. The CDR3 has 19 residues. The CDR3 DNA follows: TGTGCCAGCAGCTCTACCGGGCTAGCGGGAGGGCGGGGCACAGATACGCAGTATTTT. Its protein is CASSSTGLAGGRGTDTQYF.

Relative to its sample, this clonotype is large. The chain employs TRBV11-2 and TRBJ2-5, with no clear D. The CDR3 is 15 amino acids. Between the trimmed V and J ends, which lost 3 bases and 4 bases, there was a span of 15 bases. CDR1 SGHAT and CDR2 FQNNGV come from the germline V gene. CDR3 DNA sequence: TGTGCCAGCAGCTTTTGGGGTGGGTCTAGAGAGACCCAGTACTTC. Protein: CASSFWGGSRETQYF.

By proportion, this clonotype is medium-sized. The rearrangement joins TRBV7-3 to TRBJ1-3; D unclear. Germline lookup yields CDR1 SGHTA and CDR2 FQGTGA. V shed 5 bases and J shed 0 bases, with 11 bases lying between them. CDR3 length equals 15 residues. CDR3 sequence: CASSKATDSGNTIYF. In nucleotides, the CDR3 is TGTGCCAGCAGCAAAGCCACGGACTCTGGAAACACCATATATTTT.

The V and J genes are TRBV28 and TRBJ2-1; 9 bases fit TRBD2. The ends lost 3 bases at V and 6 bases at J; junction bases unmatched: 9. Germline V lookup: CDR1 MDHEN, CDR2 SYDVKM. The length of the CDR3 is 16 residues. CDR3 DNA sequence: TGTGCCAGCAGTTTTCTAGCGGGAAGGGGGCCCAATGAGCAGTTCTTC. This gives the protein CASSFLAGRGPNEQFF.

This clonotype ranks as medium-sized. This chain uses TRBV6-4 with TRBJ2-6, with TRBD2 matching 9 bases. The CDR3 sequence is 16 residues long. CDR1 and CDR2 from the germline V gene are MRHNA and SNTAGT. J gave up 0 bases and V 4 bases, and 1 base lay outside the gene matches. The CDR3 is CASSASGNSGANVLTF. In nucleotides, the CDR3 is TGTGCCAGCAGTGCTAGCGGGAACTCTGGGGCCAACGTCCTGACTTTC.

A few counts support this clonotype. The chain employs TRBV7-9 and TRBJ1-5, with 10 bases aligning to TRBD1. V was clipped by 8 bases and J by 6 bases; unmatched bases: 1. Germline values: CDR1 SEHNR, CDR2 FQNEAQ (reference sequence). This CDR3 has 12 residues. The CDR3 region is CASGQGVQPQHF. CDR3 DNA: TGTGCCAGCGGACAGGGGGTTCAGCCCCAGCATTTT.

In its sample, this clonotype ranks as medium-sized. This rearrangement joins TRBV19 to TRBJ1-2; 8 nucleotides match TRBD1. This CDR3 spans 16 amino acids. The V gene's germline CDR1 is LNHDA and CDR2 SQIVND (reference sequence). J was trimmed by 4 bases and V by 9 bases; bases with no gene match: 16. The CDR3 sequence is CASSSRDRPRGYGYTF. The CDR3, as DNA: TGTGCCAGCAGTTCCCGGGACAGGCCACGGGGCTATGGCTACACCTTC.

This clonotype is termed medium-sized. The chain is built from TRBV6-1 and TRBJ2-3, with a weak D call TRBD1 (6 bases). Trimming pared 2 bases from V and 4 bases from J, leaving 13 bases between. CDR1 MNHNS and CDR2 SASEGT come from the germline V gene. This CDR3 comprises 15 residues. This CDR3 is CASSEKAGEADTQYF. The CDR3 DNA is TGTGCCAGCAGTGAAAAAGCAGGGGAAGCAGATACGCAGTATTTT.

A few counts support this clonotype. The chain uses TRBV20-1 and TRBJ2-5; 11 positions agree with TRBD2. With 5 bases clipped from V and 2 bases from J, the junction kept 7 bases outside the gene matches. CDR1 is DFQATT and CDR2 is SNEGSKA in the germline V gene (reference sequence). The CDR3 has 15 residues. Written as DNA, the CDR3 is TGCAGTGCTCATTCTAGCGGGAGGCCACAAGAGACCCAGTACTTC. It is translated as CSAHSSGRPQETQYF.

As for this clonotype: This may come from a read error, since a much larger clone is one base off. The genes are TRBV20-1 and TRBJ1-1; D ambiguous. Trimming took 3 bases from V and 0 from J, leaving 8 bases between them. Germline values: CDR1 DFQATT, CDR2 SNEGSKA (reference sequence). This CDR3 comprises 13 residues. The CDR3 reads CSARKTLNTEAFF. DNA of the CDR3: TGCAGTGCTAGGAAAACTCTGAACACTGAAGCTTTCTTT.